Listed below are T cell receptor beta chains from one sample, sequenced in a study of cytomegalovirus exposure and HLA in healthy donors. Assay used: immunoSEQ multiplex PCR; TCRdb lists only in-frame clones, some missing. The sample has approximately 100,000 clones; around 85% are singletons. Sequenced input: PBMCs. Receptors were obtained from a man in his thirties or forties in good health and CMV-seronegative. CDR3s include the opening cysteine and the closing phenylalanine or tryptophan. The D gene is left open where the match is weak. A row's size may be missing; if present it is once, few, many or a size class.

j_gene	d_gene	abundance	v_gene	CDR3nt	CDR3aa
TRBJ2-7	-	-	TRBV27	TGTGCCAGCAGTTTATCGGGAGACACACCTCCTGGGAACTACGAGCAGTACTTC	CASSLSGDTPPGNYEQYF
TRBJ2-3	TRBD1	-	TRBV28	TGTGCCACCAAACTATCATGGGCAGGGGGTGCAGATACGCAGTATTTT	CATKLSWAGGADTQYF
TRBJ2-2	-	few	TRBV19	TGTGCCAGTAGTCCCCGACAGACCGGGGAGCTGTTTTTT	CASSPRQTGELFF
TRBJ1-5	TRBD1	-	TRBV28	TGTGCCAGCAGTCCCAGCAGGACAGGGAACAATCAGCCCCAGCATTTT	CASSPSRTGNNQPQHF
TRBJ2-4	TRBD1	once	TRBV5-1	TGCGCCAGCGCCCGGACAGGGACGGACATTCAGTACTTC	CASARTGTDIQYF
TRBJ2-6	-	-	TRBV19	TGTGCCAGTAGGGAGGGTAGGGGCTCTGGGGCCAACGTCCTGACTTTC	CASREGRGSGANVLTF
TRBJ1-1	-	-	TRBV30	TGTGCCTGGAGTAAAAGTAGGGGACAAACTGAAGCTTTCTTT	CAWSKSRGQTEAFF
TRBJ2-7	TRBD1	once	TRBV9	TGTGCCAGCAGCGTAGGCGCCGGACAGGGGACCCACGAGCAGTACTTC	CASSVGAGQGTHEQYF
TRBJ1-2	TRBD1	-	TRBV27	TGTGCCAGCAGTTTATATGGACAGGGAAGATGGGGTGGCTACACCTTC	CASSLYGQGRWGGYTF
TRBJ2-3	TRBD1	-	TRBV29-1	TGCAGCTGCCAGGACAGGGTAGGGGCGGATACGCAGTATTTT	CSCQDRVGADTQYF
TRBJ1-5	-	-	TRBV27	TGTGCCAGCAGTCTTCAGGGTAGCAATCAGCCCCAGCATTTT	CASSLQGSNQPQHF
TRBJ1-1	TRBD1	-	TRBV30	TGTGCCTGGAGTGTAACTAGCAGGGGGGCTGAAGCTTTCTTT	CAWSVTSRGAEAFF